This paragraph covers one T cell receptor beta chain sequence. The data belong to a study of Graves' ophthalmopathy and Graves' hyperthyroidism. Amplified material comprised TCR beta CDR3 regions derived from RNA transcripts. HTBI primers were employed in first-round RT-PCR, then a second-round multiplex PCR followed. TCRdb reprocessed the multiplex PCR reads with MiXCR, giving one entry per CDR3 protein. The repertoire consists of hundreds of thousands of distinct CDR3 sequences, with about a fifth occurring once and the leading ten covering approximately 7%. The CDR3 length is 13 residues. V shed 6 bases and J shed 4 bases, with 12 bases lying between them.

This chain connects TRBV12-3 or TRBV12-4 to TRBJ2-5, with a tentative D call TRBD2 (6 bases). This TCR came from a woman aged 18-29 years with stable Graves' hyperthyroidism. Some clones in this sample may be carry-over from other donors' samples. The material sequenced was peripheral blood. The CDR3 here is CASSRDSGETQYF. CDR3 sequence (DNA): TGTGCCAGCAGCCGGGACTCGGGAGAGACCCAGTACTTC.